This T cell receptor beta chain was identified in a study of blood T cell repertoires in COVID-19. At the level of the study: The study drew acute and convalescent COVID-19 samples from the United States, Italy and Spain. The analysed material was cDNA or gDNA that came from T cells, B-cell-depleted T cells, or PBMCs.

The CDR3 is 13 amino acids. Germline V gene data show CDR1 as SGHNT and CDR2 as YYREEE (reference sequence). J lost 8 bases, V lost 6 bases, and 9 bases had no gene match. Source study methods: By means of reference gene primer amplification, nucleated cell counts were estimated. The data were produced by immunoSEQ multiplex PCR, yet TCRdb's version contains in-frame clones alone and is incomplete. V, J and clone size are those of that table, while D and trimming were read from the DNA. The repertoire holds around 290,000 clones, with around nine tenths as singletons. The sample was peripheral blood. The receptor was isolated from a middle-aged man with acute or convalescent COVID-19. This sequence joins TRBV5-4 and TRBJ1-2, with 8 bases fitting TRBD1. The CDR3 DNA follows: TGTGCCAGCACTCCGGACAGGGCGGGAGGCTACACCTTC. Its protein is CASTPDRAGGYTF. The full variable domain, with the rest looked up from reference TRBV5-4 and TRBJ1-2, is ETGVTQSPTHLIKTRGQQVTLRCSSQSGHNTVSWYQQALGQGPQFIFQYYREEENGRGNFPPRFSGLQFPNYSSELNVNALELDDSALYLCASTPDRAGGYTFGSGTRLTVV.